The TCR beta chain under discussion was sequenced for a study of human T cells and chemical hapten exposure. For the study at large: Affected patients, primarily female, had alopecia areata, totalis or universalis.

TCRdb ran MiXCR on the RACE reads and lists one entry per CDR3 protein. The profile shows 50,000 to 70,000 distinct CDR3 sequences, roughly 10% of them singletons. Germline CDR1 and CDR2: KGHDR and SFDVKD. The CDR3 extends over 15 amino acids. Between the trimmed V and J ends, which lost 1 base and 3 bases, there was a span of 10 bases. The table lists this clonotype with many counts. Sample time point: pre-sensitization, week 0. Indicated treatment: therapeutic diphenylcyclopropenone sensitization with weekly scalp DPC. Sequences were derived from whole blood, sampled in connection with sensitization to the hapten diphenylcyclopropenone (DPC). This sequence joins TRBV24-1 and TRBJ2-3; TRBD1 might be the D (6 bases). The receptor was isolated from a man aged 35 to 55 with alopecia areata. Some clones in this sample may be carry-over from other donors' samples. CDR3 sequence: CATSDLGQGTDTQYF. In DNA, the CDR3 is TGTGCCACCAGTGATTTAGGGCAGGGGACAGATACGCAGTATTTT.